This is a list of T cell receptor beta chains from one sample in a study of shared clonotypes between healthy human individuals. Clones were read by immunoSEQ multiplex PCR, and TCRdb kept only the in-frame ones, dropping some. The sample holds approximately 1.9 million clones, about 93% seen once. The sequenced sample was naive CD8+ T cells from PBMCs. The receptors stem from a man younger than 35 in good health. Some clones in this sample may be carry-over from other donors' samples. Each CDR3 is given with its conserved first and last residue. D genes are given only for firm matches. Expanded clones are given a class, and other clones once, few, many or no size at all.

D gene,V gene,clone size,J gene,CDR3 DNA,CDR3 protein
.,TRBV7-9,.,TRBJ2-1,TGTGCCAGCAGCTTGGTACAGGTCGGAAGCGATGAGCAGTTCTTC,CASSLVQVGSDEQFF
.,TRBV5-3,.,TRBJ2-3,TGTGCCAGAAGCCAGGCGGGATGCTACACAGATACGCAGTATTTT,CARSQAGCYTDTQYF
.,TRBV27,.,TRBJ1-5,TGTGCCAGCGGCCATAGCAATCAGCCCCAGCATTTT,CASGHSNQPQHF
TRBD2,TRBV2,.,TRBJ2-1,TGTGCCAGAGGGACTAGCGAGAGGAATGAGCAGTTCTTC,CARGTSERNEQFF
TRBD1,TRBV7-9,.,TRBJ2-7,TGTGCCAGCAGCTTTCCGACAGGGGTAGAGCAGTACTTC,CASSFPTGVEQYF
TRBD1,TRBV4-1,.,TRBJ2-1,TGCGCCAGCAGCCAAGTGGGGGTCGGGACAGGGCTGGCGGTTGAGCAGTTCTTC,CASSQVGVGTGLAVEQFF
.,TRBV5-4,.,TRBJ2-5,TGTGCCAGCAGCCCAGAAGAGCAGGGTGGGAAGACCCAGTACTTC,CASSPEEQGGKTQYF
.,TRBV4-3,.,TRBJ2-7,TGCGCCAGCAGCTCTTTAACAGCCGCCGACGAGCAGTACTTC,CASSSLTAADEQYF
TRBD1,TRBV29-1,.,TRBJ2-2,TGCAGCGCGCCGGGACAGGGGGCCGGGGAGCTGTTTTTT,CSAPGQGAGELFF
.,TRBV28,.,TRBJ1-3,TGTGCCAGCAGTCGCCCACAGCCTTACTCTGGAAACACCATATATTTT,CASSRPQPYSGNTIYF
TRBD1,TRBV27,.,TRBJ2-7,TGTGCCAGCAGTCTAATCATTGGGACAGCTCTTGGTGAGCAGTACTTC,CASSLIIGTALGEQYF
TRBD1,TRBV29-1,.,TRBJ1-3,TGCAGCGCCGGGACAGGGGGCGCCCCTGGAAACACCATATATTTT,CSAGTGGAPGNTIYF
TRBD2,TRBV11-2,.,TRBJ2-7,TGTGCCAGCAGCTCAAGACTAGCGGGAGGGCCTTACGAGCAGTACTTC,CASSSRLAGGPYEQYF
.,TRBV19,.,TRBJ1-5,TGTGCCAGTAGTATCGATAGGGGCAGGAATCAGCCCCAGCATTTT,CASSIDRGRNQPQHF
.,TRBV5-1,.,TRBJ2-7,TGCGCCAGCAGCTCCAGGGTCTACGAGCAGTACTTC,CASSSRVYEQYF
.,TRBV29-1,.,TRBJ2-1,TGCAGCGTTGAAGGGACTATGTACAATGAGCAGTTCTTC,CSVEGTMYNEQFF
.,TRBV7-9,once,TRBJ2-7,TGTGCCAGCAGCTTACTTGAGCGCTCCTACGAGCAGTACTTC,CASSLLERSYEQYF
TRBD1,TRBV28,.,TRBJ1-1,TGTGCCGGCGGGGACAGGGGGAACACTGAAGCTTTCTTT,CAGGDRGNTEAFF
TRBD1,TRBV6-1,.,TRBJ1-1,TGTGCCAGCAAAGAGGCAGGGGGCCTGACTGAAGCTTTCTTT,CASKEAGGLTEAFF
.,TRBV7-9,.,TRBJ2-7,TGTGCCAGCAGCTTAGTGGGCAGAAGCTACGAGCAGTACTTC,CASSLVGRSYEQYF
.,TRBV4-1,.,TRBJ1-1,TGCGCCAGCAGCCAAGACTCTGCCGCGGGCGAGAACACTGAAGCTTTCTTT,CASSQDSAAGENTEAFF
.,TRBV5-1,.,TRBJ2-1,TGCGCCAGCAGCTTGGGCGGGGCCGACTCCTACAATGAGCAGTTCTTC,CASSLGGADSYNEQFF
TRBD1,TRBV30,few,TRBJ1-1,TGTGCCTGGAGTGTACGACAGGGGGCGACTGAAGCTTTCTTT,CAWSVRQGATEAFF
.,TRBV29-1,.,TRBJ2-7,TGCAGCGCCCTGGGGGGATACACCTTCTACGAGCAGTACTTC,CSALGGYTFYEQYF
TRBD2,TRBV5-6,.,TRBJ2-1,TGTGCCAGCAGCGTCCCAGGGACTAGCGGGAGCGGTGAGCAGTTCTTC,CASSVPGTSGSGEQFF
TRBD1,TRBV28,.,TRBJ2-7,TGTGCCAGCAGCCTAGGGGGACAGGGCCTACTCCGCAGCTCCTACGAGCAGTACTTC,CASSLGGQGLLRSSYEQYF
TRBD2,TRBV6-1,.,TRBJ2-1,TGTGCCAGGCCGACTAGCGGGAGGTACAATGAGCAGTTCTTC,CARPTSGRYNEQFF
.,TRBV5-4,.,TRBJ2-5,TGTGCCAGCCGTGGAGAGGGGGTAGAGACCCAGTACTTC,CASRGEGVETQYF
TRBD2,TRBV7-3,.,TRBJ2-5,TGTGCCAGCAGCTTAGCGGGAGGGCTTGGAGAGACCCAGTACTTC,CASSLAGGLGETQYF
.,TRBV13,.,TRBJ2-7,TGTGCCAGCAGCGCATCCCCCTACGAGCAGTACTTC,CASSASPYEQYF
.,TRBV7-2,.,TRBJ1-1,TGTGCCAGCAGCCACCGAACTAAGGGCTCTGAAGCTTTCTTT,CASSHRTKGSEAFF
.,TRBV19,.,TRBJ1-2,TGTGCCAGTAGTATCGTACAGGAGTATGGCTACACCTTC,CASSIVQEYGYTF
.,TRBV7-9,.,TRBJ2-3,TGTGCCAGCAGCTTACCGGGGAACACAGATACGCAGTATTTT,CASSLPGNTDTQYF
TRBD1,TRBV2,.,TRBJ2-1,TGTGCCAGGGACAGGGGCTCCTACAATGAGCAGTTCTTC,CARDRGSYNEQFF
TRBD1,TRBV27,.,TRBJ1-1,TGTGCCAGCAGTACCTGGACAGGTATGAACACTGAAGCTTTCTTT,CASSTWTGMNTEAFF
.,TRBV7-9,.,TRBJ2-5,TGTGCCAGCAGCCCATCGCGGACTCTGCCCAGGGGCCAAGAGACCCAGTACTTC,CASSPSRTLPRGQETQYF
TRBD1,TRBV6-1,.,TRBJ1-2,TGTGCCAGCAGTGAAGTCGGGTGGACAGGGAGTAACTATGGCTACACCTTC,CASSEVGWTGSNYGYTF
TRBD2,TRBV19,.,TRBJ2-2,TGTGCCAGTAGTCCCCAGGGGTGGATGAGCGGGAGAGGGACCGGGGAGCTGTTTTTT,CASSPQGWMSGRGTGELFF
.,TRBV27,.,TRBJ1-1,TGTGCCAGCAGTTCCCGCTTCGTGACCCTACAGGGCACTGAAGCTTTCTTT,CASSSRFVTLQGTEAFF
.,TRBV11-2,.,TRBJ2-7,TGTGCCAGCAGCTCCCGACAGGCCATCTCCTACGAGCAGTACTTC,CASSSRQAISYEQYF
.,TRBV5-5,.,TRBJ2-7,TGTGCCAGCAGCCAGGACTCGGGTGCCAGACGATACGAGCAGTACTTC,CASSQDSGARRYEQYF
.,TRBV2,once,TRBJ2-7,TGTGCCAGCAGTGACAATGTTTCCTACGAGCAGTACTTC,CASSDNVSYEQYF